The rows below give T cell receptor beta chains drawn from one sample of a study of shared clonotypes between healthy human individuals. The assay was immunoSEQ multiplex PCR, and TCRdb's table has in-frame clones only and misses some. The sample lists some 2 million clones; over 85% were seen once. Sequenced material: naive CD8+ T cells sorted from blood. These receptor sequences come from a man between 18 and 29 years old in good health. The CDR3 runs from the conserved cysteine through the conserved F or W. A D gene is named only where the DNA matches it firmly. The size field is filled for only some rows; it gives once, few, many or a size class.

TGTGCCAGCAGCTTACCGACAGGGGAATACGAGCAGTACTTC | CASSLPTGEYEQYF | TRBJ2-7 | TRBV7-8 | NA | 14 | TRBD1
TGTGCCAGCAGATCCAGCGGGGACTCCTACAATGAGCAGTTCTTC | CASRSSGDSYNEQFF | TRBJ2-1 | TRBV11-2 | NA | 15 | TRBD2
TGTGCCAGCAGCTTACTCCGGGACAGGGAGAACACTGAAGCTTTCTTT | CASSLLRDRENTEAFF | TRBJ1-1 | TRBV11-2 | NA | 16 | TRBD1
TGTGCCTGGAGCGATCTAGCGGGCACAGATACGCAGTATTTT | CAWSDLAGTDTQYF | TRBJ2-3 | TRBV30 | NA | 14 | TRBD2
TGTGCCAGCAGCTTTGGTTATGGGTCCTACGAGCAGTACTTC | CASSFGYGSYEQYF | TRBJ2-7 | TRBV11-2 | NA | 14 | NA
TGTGCCAGCAGCTCCTTAGGGGGAGACACAGATACGCAGTATTTT | CASSSLGGDTDTQYF | TRBJ2-3 | TRBV5-6 | NA | 15 | NA
TGCGCCAGCAGCGCCCGACAAGCGCCCACCGGGGAGCTGTTTTTT | CASSARQAPTGELFF | TRBJ2-2 | TRBV4-3 | NA | 15 | NA
TGTGCCAGCAGCTTGATTGAAGGTAATGAGCAGTTCTTC | CASSLIEGNEQFF | TRBJ2-1 | TRBV5-4 | NA | 13 | NA
TGCGCCAGCAGCCAAGATCGGCCGGGACTAGCGGGAGCCGGGGAGCTGTTTTTT | CASSQDRPGLAGAGELFF | TRBJ2-2 | TRBV4-3 | NA | 18 | TRBD2
TGTGCCTGGAGTGAAGGTTTCGTTACCACAGAAAAACTGTTTTTT | CAWSEGFVTTEKLFF | TRBJ1-4 | TRBV30 | NA | 15 | NA
TGCGCCAGCAGCTTGGTACTAGCGGGTGGGGATACGCAGTATTTT | CASSLVLAGGDTQYF | TRBJ2-3 | TRBV5-1 | NA | 15 | TRBD2
TGCGCCAGCAGTGCTAGACAGGGCCCCTACAATGAGCAGTTCTTC | CASSARQGPYNEQFF | TRBJ2-1 | TRBV10-1 | NA | 15 | TRBD1
TGTGCCAGCAGCCCTCAGGGTAGCGGACTGTCCTTAAGCTCCTACAATGAGCAGTTCTTC | CASSPQGSGLSLSSYNEQFF | TRBJ2-1 | TRBV27 | NA | 20 | NA
TGTGCCAGTAGTGCGGGACAGGGGGTCGAGCAGTACTTC | CASSAGQGVEQYF | TRBJ2-7 | TRBV19 | NA | 13 | TRBD1
TGTGCCAGCAGTTTATCCACCCCGTCCTACGAGCAGTACTTC | CASSLSTPSYEQYF | TRBJ2-7 | TRBV27 | NA | 14 | NA
TGTGCCAGCAGTGCCGACAGGAACACCGGGGAGCTGTTTTTT | CASSADRNTGELFF | TRBJ2-2 | TRBV5-4 | NA | 14 | NA
TGTGCCAGCAACGCAGGGGGCTTAAAGGAAAAACTGTTTTTT | CASNAGGLKEKLFF | TRBJ1-4 | TRBV7-9 | NA | 14 | TRBD1
TGTGCCAGCAGCCTCGGGGGGGCTTCCTACGAGCAGTACTTC | CASSLGGASYEQYF | TRBJ2-7 | TRBV5-4 | NA | 14 | TRBD2
TGTGCCAGCAGCTTCCCTTACGACGGTGGCTACACCTTC | CASSFPYDGGYTF | TRBJ1-2 | TRBV7-9 | NA | 13 | NA
TGTGCCAGCAGCCCCTGGGTGGGGGCGGTCGAAAAACTGTTTTTT | CASSPWVGAVEKLFF | TRBJ1-4 | TRBV4-2 | NA | 15 | NA
TGTGCCAGCAGTCGCACAGCCGTCTGGAGCGGGATAACTTATAGCTCCTACAATGAGCAGTTCTTC | CASSRTAVWSGITYSSYNEQFF | TRBJ2-1 | TRBV27 | NA | 22 | TRBD2
TGTGCCAGCAGTGAATTCTGGGACAGACAGTTCTTC | CASSEFWDRQFF | TRBJ2-1 | TRBV6-1 | NA | 12 | TRBD1
TGTGCCAGCAGCCGACGGGGACTAGCGGGAACAGATACGCAGTATTTT | CASSRRGLAGTDTQYF | TRBJ2-3 | TRBV9 | NA | 16 | TRBD2
TGCGCCAGCAGCCCCGGGGATGGAAACTATGGCTACACCTTC | CASSPGDGNYGYTF | TRBJ1-2 | TRBV5-1 | NA | 14 | NA
TGCAGCGTTGCCCCCAGGGAGAACTACGAGCAGTACTTC | CSVAPRENYEQYF | TRBJ2-7 | TRBV29-1 | once | 13 | NA
TGCGCCAGCAGCCATCGATTAGGGGCGGGAGGCCTCAATGAGCAGTTCTTC | CASSHRLGAGGLNEQFF | TRBJ2-1 | TRBV4-1 | NA | 17 | TRBD2
TGTGCCAGTAGCACTACAGGGGGCAACACCGGGGAGCTGTTTTTT | CASSTTGGNTGELFF | TRBJ2-2 | TRBV19 | NA | 15 | TRBD1
TGTGCCAGCAGCCAAGGGACAGGAAATGAGCAGTTCTTC | CASSQGTGNEQFF | TRBJ2-1 | TRBV4-2 | NA | 13 | TRBD1
TGCGCCAGCAGCCAAGTTAGGCTAGCGGGAACCTACGAGCAGTACTTC | CASSQVRLAGTYEQYF | TRBJ2-7 | TRBV4-1 | NA | 16 | TRBD2
TGTGCCAGCAGCTTAGGTGATCAGCCCCAGCATTTT | CASSLGDQPQHF | TRBJ1-5 | TRBV7-9 | NA | 12 | NA
TGTGCTAGTGGTTTAGATGAGGGCGGCGGCTACACCTTC | CASGLDEGGGYTF | TRBJ1-2 | TRBV12-5 | NA | 13 | NA
TGTGCCAGCAGCTTTGGGCCACTCGGGTCCTACGAGCAGTACTTC | CASSFGPLGSYEQYF | TRBJ2-7 | TRBV11-2 | NA | 15 | NA
TGCAGCGTTGAAGATTGGAGCGGGGCGACCCAAGAGACCCAGTACTTC | CSVEDWSGATQETQYF | TRBJ2-5 | TRBV29-1 | NA | 16 | TRBD2
TGTGCCAGTAGTATTGATTGGGTCAGGCAACCATCTGGGGCCAACGTCCTGACTTTC | CASSIDWVRQPSGANVLTF | TRBJ2-6 | TRBV19 | NA | 19 | NA
TGTGCCAGCACGTATGGCTATGGCTACACCTTC | CASTYGYGYTF | TRBJ1-2 | TRBV28 | NA | 11 | NA
TGCGCCAGCAGTGAGTGGGCAGGGGCTAGCGGGAGACTCACCGGGGAGCTGTTTTTT | CASSEWAGASGRLTGELFF | TRBJ2-2 | TRBV10-2 | NA | 19 | TRBD2
TGTGCCAGCAATCCCGGGGGGGGGATTGAAGCTTTCTTT | CASNPGGGIEAFF | TRBJ1-1 | TRBV6-9 | NA | 13 | NA
TGTGCCTGGAGGGACGAAAGGGGAAACTACAATGAGCAGTTCTTC | CAWRDERGNYNEQFF | TRBJ2-1 | TRBV30 | NA | 15 | NA
TGTGCCATCAGGCAAAGGACTAGCGGGGGCGCTAGCACAGATACGCAGTATTTT | CAIRQRTSGGASTDTQYF | TRBJ2-3 | TRBV10-3 | NA | 18 | TRBD2
TGTGCCAGCAGCCCGGTTCCGGGACAGGGGGCGGACACTGAAGCTTTCTTT | CASSPVPGQGADTEAFF | TRBJ1-1 | TRBV5-4 | NA | 17 | TRBD1
TGTGCCAGCAGCCTGGCGGAGACTGAAGCTTTCTTT | CASSLAETEAFF | TRBJ1-1 | TRBV6-5 | NA | 12 | NA
TGTGCCAGCAGTTATGACCAGGCCTACAATGAGCAGTTCTTC | CASSYDQAYNEQFF | TRBJ2-1 | TRBV6-5 | NA | 14 | NA
TGTGCCAGCAGCCCCGGGGGGCTAGCGACAGATACGCAGTATTTT | CASSPGGLATDTQYF | TRBJ2-3 | TRBV5-6 | NA | 15 | NA
TGTGCCAGCAGTTACGGCCGGGCGGACTATGGCTACACCTTC | CASSYGRADYGYTF | TRBJ1-2 | TRBV6-5 | NA | 14 | NA
TGTGCCAGCAGTTACTTAGCGGGGGGCACAGATACGCAGTATTTT | CASSYLAGGTDTQYF | TRBJ2-3 | TRBV6-5 | NA | 15 | TRBD2
TGTGCCAGCAGTGGAGGACTAGCGGGGGACCCGTACGAGCAGTACTTC | CASSGGLAGDPYEQYF | TRBJ2-7 | TRBV6-1 | NA | 16 | TRBD2
TGTGCCAGCAGCTTCGAACTAGCCGAATACGAGCAGTACTTC | CASSFELAEYEQYF | TRBJ2-7 | TRBV5-5 | NA | 14 | NA
TGCGCCAGCAGCCCAAGGACAGGGGAGTATCGCGAGCAGTACTTC | CASSPRTGEYREQYF | TRBJ2-7 | TRBV4-1 | NA | 15 | TRBD1
TGTGCCAGCAGCTTGGTTAGCGGGACCGATGAGCAGTTCTTC | CASSLVSGTDEQFF | TRBJ2-1 | TRBV5-5 | NA | 14 | TRBD2
TGCAGCGTTGAAGACGGGCCAGCCTACGAGCAGTACTTC | CSVEDGPAYEQYF | TRBJ2-7 | TRBV29-1 | NA | 13 | NA
TGTGCCAGCTCACCAACTAGCGGGAGCCCCGGGAACATTCAGTACTTC | CASSPTSGSPGNIQYF | TRBJ2-4 | TRBV18 | NA | 16 | TRBD2
TGTGCCAGCAGTGAAGGGACAGGTTCTTACGAGCAGTACTTC | CASSEGTGSYEQYF | TRBJ2-7 | TRBV6-1 | NA | 14 | TRBD1
TGTGCCAGTATATCGGGTGATGGCTACACCTTC | CASISGDGYTF | TRBJ1-2 | TRBV19 | NA | 11 | NA
TGTGCCAGCAGTCTGACAGTCCAGGTGGCCACTGAAGCTTTCTTT | CASSLTVQVATEAFF | TRBJ1-1 | TRBV25-1 | NA | 15 | NA
TGTGCCAGCAGCTTAGTTAGCGGGGGACACACAGATACGCAGTATTTT | CASSLVSGGHTDTQYF | TRBJ2-3 | TRBV7-9 | NA | 16 | TRBD2
TGTGCCAGCAGTTTAAAGGACAGGGGCTACGAGCAGTACTTC | CASSLKDRGYEQYF | TRBJ2-7 | TRBV6-6 | NA | 14 | TRBD1
TGTGCCAGCAGCACCCAGGGGTCGACAGAGACCCAGTACTTC | CASSTQGSTETQYF | TRBJ2-5 | TRBV9 | NA | 14 | NA